The 30 T cell receptor beta chains below all came from one sample that was sequenced in a study of T cells in Graves' hyperthyroidism and ophthalmopathy. Authors of the study amplified TCR beta CDR3 regions from RNA transcripts. First-round RT-PCR targeting the TCR CDR3 was performed with the HTBI primer set. Using its own MiXCR run on the multiplex PCR reads, TCRdb lists one record per CDR3 protein. In the table there are about 300,000 distinct CDR3 sequences, approximately 16% of which are singletons. The specimen sequenced was blood. All receptors derive from a man aged 25-45 years with Graves' hyperthyroidism.

This clonotype was counted at least ten times. CDR3 nucleotides: TGTGCCAGCACTTACAAGGGGTCCAGGGCCGACGAGCAGTACTTC. Translating it yields CASTYKGSRADEQYF. The rearrangement joins TRBV11-1 to TRBJ2-7; possible D gene TRBD1, 5 bases. Trimming pared 7 bases from V and 5 bases from J, leaving 21 bases between. The CDR3 consists of 15 residues. Germline-derived CDR1 and CDR2 are SGHAT and FQDESV (reference sequence).

This clonotype occurred many times. The genes are TRBV7-9 and TRBJ2-3; D ambiguous. V shed 5 bases and J shed 1 base, with 13 bases lying between them. This CDR3 contains 15 residues. CDR1 is SEHNR, CDR2 FQNEAQ, per germline (reference sequence). The CDR3 protein is CASSPSLSGTDTQYF. The CDR3 DNA is TGTGCCAGCAGCCCTAGTTTGTCCGGCACAGATACGCAGTATTTT.

This sequence joins TRBV24-1 and TRBJ2-2; D not resolved. V was pared by 9 bases and J by 6 bases, with 13 bases between. Germline V gives CDR1 KGHDR, CDR2 SFDVKD. CDR3 size: 13 residues. CDR3 DNA: TGTGCCACCGCGTCGATGGCAGCCGGGGAGCTGTTTTTT. Protein product: CATASMAAGELFF.

This clonotype was recorded many times. In DNA, the CDR3 is TGTGCCAGCAGCTTTGTGCCGGGAGGCCTCGGCGAGCAGTACTTC. Encoded protein: CASSFVPGGLGEQYF. The chain uses TRBV7-2 and TRBJ2-7; TRBD2 matches at 7 bases. CDR1 is SGHTA and CDR2 is FQGNSA in the germline V gene. The trim removed 3 bases at V and 6 bases at J, leaving 11 bases unmatched. This CDR3 spans 15 amino acids.

V usage is TRBV7-3 and J usage is TRBJ2-2; TRBD1 aligns across 9 bases. Looked up from germline, CDR1 is SGHTA and CDR2 is FQGTGA. The ends lost 3 bases at V and 4 bases at J; junction bases unmatched: 12. CDR3 length: 18 amino acids. The CDR3 here is CASSLRAWGQGSTGELFF. The CDR3 region has the DNA TGTGCCAGCAGCTTGAGAGCTTGGGGACAGGGCTCCACCGGGGAGCTGTTTTTT.

This clonotype was recorded a few times. The V gene is TRBV4-1, the J gene TRBJ2-5; D unclear. In germline, CDR1 is MGHRA, CDR2 YSYEKL. Trimming took 0 bases from V and 4 from J, leaving 6 bases between them. CDR3 length: 13 residues. CDR3 sequence reads: CASSQEYRETQYF. CDR3 DNA: TGCGCCAGCAGCCAAGAGTATAGAGAGACCCAGTACTTC.

This clonotype was counted at least ten times. The chain carries TRBV11-2 and TRBJ2-5; the D is unclear. CDR1 and CDR2 from the germline V gene are SGHAT and FQNNGV. Trimming removed 8 bases from V and 1 base from J, with 8 bases in between. The CDR3 covers 12 residues. CDR3 region: CASEPIQETQYF. The CDR3 DNA reads as TGTGCCAGCGAACCGATCCAAGAGACCCAGTACTTC.

This clonotype was recorded many times. The chain couples TRBV19 to TRBJ1-1; D is unclear. The CDR3 has 13 residues. Trimming removed 4 bases from V and 1 base from J, with 7 bases in between. From germline, CDR1 is LNHDA and CDR2 SQIVND (reference sequence). CDR3 region: CASSSQANTEAFF. In nucleotides, the CDR3 is TGTGCCAGTAGTAGTCAGGCGAACACTGAAGCTTTCTTT.

The sample holds many counts of this clonotype. The rearrangement joins TRBV5-8 to TRBJ2-5; 8 bases fit TRBD2. The CDR3 loop spans 15 amino acids. The germline V gene encodes CDR1 SGHTS and CDR2 YDEGEE. J was trimmed by 2 bases and V by 5 bases; bases with no gene match: 8. The CDR3 DNA reads as TGTGCCAGCAGTGGAAGGACTAGCACGCAAGAGACCCAGTACTTC. Translating it yields CASSGRTSTQETQYF.

The CDR3 nucleotides are TGTGCCAGCAGCATAATGGGACTAGCGGGAAATGAGCAGTTCTTC. Protein: CASSIMGLAGNEQFF. J is TRBJ2-1 and V is TRBV7-8, with TRBD2 matching 13 bases. Per the germline V gene, CDR1 is SGHVS and CDR2 is FQNEAQ. The V and J ends lost 5 bases and 7 bases, in that order; junction bases with no gene match: 5. The CDR3 contains 15 residues.

The table lists this clonotype with many counts. This chain links TRBV7-2 with TRBJ2-1, with TRBD2 matching over 7 bases. Germline V CDR1 and CDR2: SGHTA, FQGNSA. V was clipped by 3 bases and J by 4 bases; unmatched bases: 3. The CDR3 loop spans 14 amino acids. CDR3 in amino acids: CASSFLAEYNEQFF. In nucleotides, the CDR3 is TGTGCCAGCAGCTTCCTAGCGGAGTACAATGAGCAGTTCTTC.

This clonotype was recorded at least ten times. V usage is TRBV3-1 and J usage is TRBJ1-1; no clear D. From germline, CDR1 is LGHDT and CDR2 YNNKEL (reference sequence). The CDR3 is 12 residues long. Trimming stripped 0 bases from V and 8 bases from J, with 7 bases between. The CDR3 spells CASSQDHREAFF. In nucleotides, the CDR3 is TGTGCCAGCAGCCAAGATCATAGGGAAGCTTTCTTT.

The chain links TRBV5-1 to TRBJ2-1; TRBD2 aligns across 10 bases. The length of the CDR3 is 16 residues. The junction had 10 bases not matched to a gene; V was cut back by 5 bases and J by 5 bases. Germline assignment: CDR1 SGHRS and CDR2 YFSETQ. The CDR3 protein is CASRLPGLAGDNEQFF. The DNA of the CDR3 is TGCGCCAGCAGGCTACCAGGTCTAGCGGGGGACAATGAGCAGTTCTTC.

This clonotype was recorded a few times. The chain combines TRBV12-5 with TRBJ2-1; 12 nucleotides agree with TRBD1. Unmatched junction bases numbered 4, after V lost 0 bases and J lost 7 bases. The CDR3 has 16 amino acids. The germline gives CDR1 LGHNT, CDR2 FRNRAP. The CDR3: CASGLVMGQGANEQFF. For the CDR3, the DNA is TGTGCTAGTGGTTTGGTAATGGGACAGGGGGCAAATGAGCAGTTCTTC.

The table lists this clonotype with a few counts. The chain uses TRBV5-6 and TRBJ2-1, with 8 bases aligning to TRBD2. V gave up 4 bases and J gave up 10 bases; unmatched junction bases: 10. The CDR3 sequence is 14 residues long. Germline CDR1 reads SGHDT; CDR2 reads YYEEEE. The CDR3 nucleotides are TGTGCCAGCAGCGCAGGACTAGCCGAAGACGAGCAGTTCTTC. Its translation: CASSAGLAEDEQFF.

This clonotype was seen repeatedly, ten times or more. V gene TRBV7-6 combines with J gene TRBJ2-3; TRBD1 matches 7 bases. The CDR3 runs to 14 residues. Trimming at V came to 5 bases and at J to 1 base, leaving 3 bases not matched to a gene. Germline values: CDR1 SGHVS, CDR2 FNYEAQ. Here the CDR3 reads CASSAGTGTDTQYF. The CDR3 DNA sequence: TGTGCCAGCAGCGCCGGGACAGGCACAGATACGCAGTATTTT.

The V and J genes are TRBV18 and TRBJ2-7, with 8 bases lining up with TRBD2. Trimming took 3 bases from V and 3 from J; bases not matched to a gene: 13. Germline-derived CDR1 and CDR2 are KGHSH and LQKENI. CDR3 size: 17 residues. The CDR3 sequence is CASSPGTRPPIYYEQYF. For the CDR3, the DNA is TGTGCCAGCTCACCGGGGACTAGACCTCCCATCTACTACGAGCAGTACTTC.

This clonotype was observed many times. This sequence joins TRBV11-2 and TRBJ2-5; weak D call: TRBD2 (6 bases). The CDR3 is made up of 19 amino acids. Deletions cut 0 bases from V and 3 bases from J, with 23 bases between. Germline lookup yields CDR1 SGHAT and CDR2 FQNNGV. DNA for the CDR3: TGTGCCAGCAGCTTAGAAGTATCGGGGGTGGGGGGATTCGAAGAGACCCAGTACTTC. Translation: CASSLEVSGVGGFEETQYF.

The chain links TRBV11-2 to TRBJ2-2; D possibly matches TRBD1 or TRBD2 (6 bases each). Germline V gene sequence: CDR1 SGHAT, CDR2 FQNNGV. V gave up 3 bases and J gave up 4 bases, with 24 bases separating them. CDR3 length equals 19 residues. CDR3 sequence reads: CASSLGGRRPIMPTGELFF. The DNA for the CDR3 is TGTGCCAGCAGCTTGGGGGGCCGGCGACCGATAATGCCCACCGGGGAGCTGTTTTTT. Complete variable domain (other parts from reference TRBV11-2 and TRBJ2-2): EAGVAQSPRYKIIEKRQSVAFWCNPISGHATLYWYQQILGQGPKLLIQFQNNGVVDDSQLPKDRFSAERLKGVDSTLKIQPAKLEDSAVYLCASSLGGRRPIMPTGELFFGEGSRLTVL.

As concerns this clonotype: The junction does not match germline at one end; this may be a read error. DNA for the CDR3: TGCAGCGTTACCTTTGGCAATGAGCAGCTCTTC. This encodes CSVTFGNEQLF. The V call is TRBV29-1, the J call TRBJ2-1, with D unclear. The CDR3 spans 11 residues. The germline gives CDR1 SQVTM, CDR2 ANQGSEA.

The CDR3 reads CASSSDGDTQYF. Written as DNA, the CDR3 is TGTGCCAGCAGCTCGGATGGAGATACGCAGTATTTT. The chain combines TRBV5-4 with TRBJ2-3, with D unresolved. V was trimmed by 3 bases and J by 5 bases, leaving 7 bases between them. In germline, CDR1 is SGHNT, CDR2 YYREEE (reference sequence). The CDR3 is 12 residues long. The whole variable domain, filled in from reference TRBV5-4 and TRBJ2-3, reads ETGVTQSPTHLIKTRGQQVTLRCSSQSGHNTVSWYQQALGQGPQFIFQYYREEENGRGNFPPRFSGLQFPNYSSELNVNALELDDSALYLCASSSDGDTQYFGPGTRLTVL.

This chain links TRBV5-5 with TRBJ1-5; D gene ambiguous. Trimming left V 0 bases short and J 0 bases short, with 7 bases between. The CDR3 loop spans 15 amino acids. Germline V gives CDR1 SGHKS, CDR2 YYEKEE (reference sequence). CDR3 region: CASSLGLVSNQPQHF. Here the CDR3 DNA reads TGTGCCAGCAGCTTGGGACTTGTTAGCAATCAGCCCCAGCATTTT.

This clonotype was seen only a few times. At one boundary the junction diverges from the germline segment, which might be a read error. The chain has TRBV5-1 and TRBJ2-5; 9 positions match TRBD2. This CDR3 has 16 amino acids. In germline, CDR1 is SGHRS, CDR2 YFSETQ. CDR3 region: CTSSFASGRPQETQYF. The CDR3 DNA reads as TGCACCAGCAGCTTCGCCAGCGGGAGGCCGCAAGAGACCCAGTACTTC.

The rearrangement joins TRBV13 to TRBJ2-3; a weak D match, TRBD2 (6 bases). V was cut by 5 bases and J by 3 bases, with 18 bases left in between. The CDR3 length is 16 residues. CDR1 is PRHDT, CDR2 FYEKMQ, per germline (reference sequence). CDR3 DNA sequence: TGTGCCAGCAGCCCCCTGGGGTATGGGACTACAGATACGCAGTATTTT. Translated: CASSPLGYGTTDTQYF.

The rearrangement joins TRBV28 to TRBJ2-2, with 9 positions matching TRBD1. The CDR3 loop spans 15 amino acids. Trimming took 6 bases from V and 7 from J; bases not matched to a gene: 9. Germline loops: CDR1 MDHEN, CDR2 SYDVKM. CDR3 bases: TGTGCCAGCAGCCCGACAGGGGGTAGGGACGGGGAGCTGTTTTTT. Protein: CASSPTGGRDGELFF. The complete variable domain, with remaining parts taken from reference TRBV28 and TRBJ2-2, reads DVKVTQSSRYLVKRTGEKVFLECVQDMDHENMFWYRQDPGLGLRLIYFSYDVKMKEKGDIPEGYSVSREKKERFSLILESASTNQTSMYLCASSPTGGRDGELFFGEGSRLTVL.

This clonotype was observed many times. The CDR3 sequence is CASSLDLNTGELFF. In DNA, the CDR3 is TGTGCCAGCAGCTTAGACCTGAACACCGGGGAGCTGTTTTTT. The chain employs TRBV7-3 and TRBJ2-2; D not resolved. This CDR3 is built from 14 residues. Per germline, CDR1 SGHTA and CDR2 FQGTGA. Trimming stripped 2 bases from V and 1 base from J, with 5 bases between.

This clonotype was seen many times. The rearrangement uses TRBV2 and TRBJ2-3; weak D call: TRBD1 (6 bases). V dropped 4 bases and J dropped 4 bases, with 9 bases sitting between them. CDR3 length: 13 residues. Germline CDR1 reads SNHLY; CDR2 reads FYNNEI. CDR3 region: CASSATGSDTQYF. The CDR3 DNA is TGTGCCAGCAGTGCCACAGGGTCAGATACGCAGTATTTT.

CDR3 residues: CASSMTGAQETQYF. The CDR3 region has the DNA TGCGCCAGCAGCATGACAGGGGCGCAAGAGACCCAGTACTTC. This sequence joins TRBV5-1 and TRBJ2-5, with 8 bases identical to TRBD1. CDR3 length equals 14 residues. V shed 4 bases and J 2 bases; nucleotides not matched to a gene: 4. Looked up from germline, CDR1 is SGHRS and CDR2 is YFSETQ.

This clonotype was counted ten times or more. V is TRBV6-5 and J is TRBJ2-1; 8 bases fit TRBD2. The CDR3 totals 15 residues. In germline, CDR1 is MNHEY, CDR2 SVGAGI. J was trimmed by 7 bases and V by 2 bases; bases with no gene match: 7. DNA of the CDR3: TGTGCCAGCAGTTACGCTAGCGGGTTGGGGAATGAGCAGTTCTTC. Encoded protein: CASSYASGLGNEQFF.

The chain is built from TRBV24-1 and TRBJ2-2; D is uncertain. Looked up from germline, CDR1 is KGHDR and CDR2 is SFDVKD. The V end was cut by 1 base, the J end by 1 base, with 9 bases between. The CDR3 runs 16 residues. This CDR3 is CATSDLVSGNTGELFF. CDR3 nucleotides: TGTGCCACCAGTGATTTAGTGTCCGGGAACACCGGGGAGCTGTTTTTT.